The TCR beta chain described here comes from a study of blood T cells in healthy people across ages. General study findings and limits: From one million sequenced T cells, diversity estimates were lower bounds.

This clonotype was picked up a small number of times. What it binds is not known. A second PCR of roughly 6 to 12 cycles used a sample-barcoded 5' primer and a J-beta primer mix. Tags on each cDNA molecule came from a template-switch adaptor with 12 random nucleotides. MiXCR was run by TCRdb on the 5' RACE reads, yielding one entry per CDR3 protein. The table includes roughly 1,000,000 distinct CDR3 sequences, around 27% detected once. CDR3 length: 12 residues. Germline CDR1 and CDR2: SGDLS and YYNGEE. Trimming pared 4 bases from V and 11 bases from J, leaving 12 bases between. These sequences were also reported in another study, on T cells of mothers and their children.

The sequenced material came from blood. The receptor comes from a girl aged 2 to 10 in good health. The chain employs TRBV9 and TRBJ1-4; no definite D call. The CDR3 here is CASSPSGDKLFF. CDR3 DNA: TGTGCCAGCAGCCCTTCCGGGGATAAACTGTTTTTT.